Sequencing of this T cell receptor (beta chain) was carried out in a study of vaccination and CD4 T cells after COVID-19. Study information: Convalescent cases consisted of six males and four females, of whom two were Hispanic.

With the Oncomine TCR Beta short-read assay, DNA from cultured CD4+ T cells was sequenced. Once CD4+ T cells had been cultured, genomic DNA was extracted from them. TCRdb re-called the PCR reads through MiXCR, storing one row per CDR3 protein. The sample has 13,000 or so distinct CDR3 sequences, roughly 42% seen once. Sample treatment: roughly 10-day PBMC culture with coronavirus spike peptide pools or control peptides (ViraFEST assay). Upon completion of under 12 days of culture, CD4+ T cells were isolated via negative selection. In regard to this clonotype: Its cognate antigen is unknown.

V lost 4 bases and J lost 0; bases outside the gene matches: 7. CDR3 length: 16 amino acids. The sequenced sample consisted of CD4+ T cells from blood, cultured in vitro. J is TRBJ1-1 and V is TRBV12-3 or TRBV12-4; 8 bases are a match to TRBD1. The sequence derives from a human donor who had recovered from COVID-19. In DNA, the CDR3 is TGTGCCAGCAGTTATTGGGGACAGGTTATGAACACTGAAGCTTTCTTT. Protein product: CASSYWGQVMNTEAFF.